This TCR beta chain stems from a study of radiation and T cells in renal cell carcinoma. Germline CDR1 is MNHEY and CDR2 is SMNVEV (reference sequence). The CDR3 has 14 amino acids. The V end was cut by 2 bases, the J end by 2 bases, with 10 bases between. The time point was: blood 4 weeks post-SBRT, at nephrectomy. Treatment here: 15 Gy SBRT to primary tumor, nephrectomy 4 weeks later. Nephrectomy followed 15 Gy stereotactic body radiation by 4 weeks. General study findings and limits: Pretreatment tumor biopsies were lacking, so baseline clonotypes are unknown. Top tumor clonotypes rose in blood 2 weeks post-radiation, then contracted.

Method: immunoSEQ multiplex PCR; TCRdb's copy keeps in-frame clones and lacks some. Of about 78,000 clones in the sample, roughly nine tenths were seen once. Notes on this clone: Antigen unknown.

This chain connects TRBV27 to TRBJ2-7, with D hard to call. This clonotype was sampled from a woman aged 70 to 79 with renal cell carcinoma. The specimen was blood, collected from a patient whose treatment included radiotherapy and nephrectomy. CDR3 residues: CASSLTGSTYEQYF. The CDR3 bases are TGTGCCAGCAGTTTAACTGGTTCCACCTACGAGCAGTACTTC.